This TCR beta chain was documented in a study of blood T cell repertoires in COVID-19. For the study at large: Specimens from acute and convalescent COVID-19 originated in the United States, Italy and Spain. T cells, B-cell-depleted T cells, or PBMCs supplied cDNA or gDNA.

In the authors' methods: Estimation of nucleated cell counts relied on the amplification of reference gene primers. Using immunoSEQ multiplex PCR, the repertoire was profiled, and TCRdb retains in-frame clones only, with some absent. For V, J and clone size, that table is used; D and trimming come from the DNA. Altogether about 240,000 clones are present, approximately 86% being singletons, with the ten largest covering more than 6%. Trimming cost V 0 bases and J 4 bases; bases outside gene matches: 2. The germline CDR1 and CDR2 sequences are SEHNR and FQNEAQ (reference sequence). The CDR3 is made up of 15 amino acids.

This chain links TRBV7-9 with TRBJ1-3; 8 bases are shared with TRBD1. This receptor was identified in a man between 60 and 70 years old who had recovered from COVID-19. Material: peripheral blood. The CDR3 nucleotides read TGTGCCAGCAGCTTAGCACAGGGGGAAGGAAACACCATATATTTT. Protein: CASSLAQGEGNTIYF.